These T cell receptor beta chains were read from a single sample in a study of vaccination effects on CD4 cells after COVID-19. Assay used: immunoSEQ multiplex PCR; TCRdb lists only in-frame clones, some missing. The repertoire includes 42,000 or so clones, approximately 70% of them detected once, and about 30% sits in the top ten. For these receptors, no antigen is known. The source was CD4+ T cells from PBMCs cultured with a peptide pool, collected before COVID-19 vaccination. The source of these receptors is a human donor who had a prior SARS-CoV-2 infection. Both conserved end residues are part of each CDR3. A D gene is named only where the DNA matches it firmly. Clone size appears in some rows only: once, few, many, or a class for an expanded clone.

D: TRBD2
V: TRBV6-2/TRBV6-3
size: .
J: TRBJ2-7
DNA: TGTGCCAGCAGTTACTTGGCTAGCGGGAGTTACGAGCAGTACTTC
CDR3: CASSYLASGSYEQYF

D: TRBD2
V: TRBV5-4
size: .
J: TRBJ2-5
DNA: TGTGCCAGCAGCGCAAGACTAGCGGGGCACCAAGAGACCCAGTACTTC
CDR3: CASSARLAGHQETQYF

D: .
V: TRBV24-1
size: .
J: TRBJ1-1
DNA: TGTGCCACCAGAGCGGGACTGTGGGGGAACACTGAAGCTTTCTTT
CDR3: CATRAGLWGNTEAFF

D: .
V: TRBV5-4
size: few
J: TRBJ2-7
DNA: TGTGCCAGCAGCCCCACCCCAGGACCGTCCTACGAGCAGTACTTC
CDR3: CASSPTPGPSYEQYF

D: .
V: TRBV13
size: .
J: TRBJ1-1
DNA: TGTGCCAGCAGCTTATACGATCCGGCCACACAAGAGAACACTGAAGCTTTCTTT
CDR3: CASSLYDPATQENTEAFF

D: .
V: TRBV9
size: .
J: TRBJ1-1
DNA: TGTGCCAGCAGCCGGGAAGGTCAGGGCACTGAAGCTTTCTTT
CDR3: CASSREGQGTEAFF

D: .
V: TRBV5-4
size: once
J: TRBJ2-4
DNA: TGTGCCAGCAGCTTGGCGAACCTGGGGTCCCAAAACATTCAGTACTTC
CDR3: CASSLANLGSQNIQYF

D: TRBD1
V: TRBV2
size: .
J: TRBJ1-5
DNA: TGTGCCAGCAGAAACAGGGGAGGGGGACAGCCCCAGCATTTT
CDR3: CASRNRGGGQPQHF

D: .
V: TRBV15
size: few
J: TRBJ2-7
DNA: TGTGCCACCAGCAGAGGTACGGGTGCGGGACCTGGCGAGCAGTACTTC
CDR3: CATSRGTGAGPGEQYF

D: TRBD1
V: TRBV11-2
size: .
J: TRBJ2-7
DNA: TGTGCCAGCAGCTTCTCACAGGGGCCCTACGAGCAGTACTTC
CDR3: CASSFSQGPYEQYF

D: TRBD2
V: TRBV7-8
size: .
J: TRBJ2-3
DNA: TGTGCCAGCAGCAAACTAGCGGGGGGCACAGATACGCAGTATTTT
CDR3: CASSKLAGGTDTQYF

D: .
V: TRBV10-3
size: .
J: TRBJ2-5
DNA: TGTGCCACCGAGCTGGGGGGAGGAGAGACCCAGTACTTC
CDR3: CATELGGGETQYF

D: TRBD2
V: TRBV3-1/TRBV3-2
size: once
J: TRBJ2-7
DNA: TGTGCCAGCAGCCAAGATCCTCTATCTAGCGGGGGACGATACGAGCAGTACTTC
CDR3: CASSQDPLSSGGRYEQYF

D: TRBD1
V: TRBV18
size: .
J: TRBJ1-5
DNA: TGTGCCAGCTCACCCGGACAGGGGCTCAATCAGCCCCAGCATTTT
CDR3: CASSPGQGLNQPQHF

D: TRBD2
V: TRBV9
size: .
J: TRBJ2-2
DNA: TGTGCCAGCAGCCATCCCAGCGGGGACGGGGAGCTGTTTTTT
CDR3: CASSHPSGDGELFF

D: .
V: TRBV4-1
size: few
J: TRBJ2-7
DNA: TGCGCCAGCAGCCAAGGGGGGGCTGGCCGATCCTACGAGCAGTACTTC
CDR3: CASSQGGAGRSYEQYF

D: .
V: TRBV19
size: .
J: TRBJ2-2
DNA: TGTGCCAGTAATCACGGGGGGCTCGGCGGGGAGCTGTTTTTT
CDR3: CASNHGGLGGELFF

D: .
V: TRBV7-2
size: .
J: TRBJ2-7
DNA: .
CDR3: CASSTSTGSSYEQYF

D: .
V: TRBV28
size: .
J: TRBJ1-3
DNA: TGTGCCAGCAGTGCCTACATGACAGGAGACTCTGGAAACACCATATATTTT
CDR3: CASSAYMTGDSGNTIYF

D: TRBD2
V: TRBV3-1/TRBV3-2
size: .
J: TRBJ2-5
DNA: TGTGCCAGCAGCCGCGGGGGGGCCGGAGAGACCCAGTACTTC
CDR3: CASSRGGAGETQYF

D: TRBD1
V: TRBV5-1
size: .
J: TRBJ2-7
DNA: TGCGCCAGCAGCGCCCAGACAGGGCATGGCGAGCAGTACTTC
CDR3: CASSAQTGHGEQYF